The next 19 T cell receptor beta chains were all read from a single sample in a study of human T cells and chemical hapten exposure. TCRdb reanalysed the RACE reads using MiXCR and keeps one entry per CDR3 protein. This sample carries 150,000 to 200,000 distinct CDR3 sequences, 25% to 30% of them seen once, and the ten largest clones take under 3%. Time point here: pre-sensitization, week 0. The treatment is: therapeutic diphenylcyclopropenone sensitization with weekly scalp DPC. The sequencing used whole blood, collected in connection with sensitization to the hapten diphenylcyclopropenone (DPC). The receptors were sampled from a woman in her 30s with alopecia areata. Some clones in this sample may be carry-over from other donors' samples.

As concerns this clonotype: Being one base from a much bigger clone, this may be a read error. CDR3 residues: CASSPLGAGVSTDTQYF. CDR3 sequence (DNA): TGTGCCAGCAGCCCCCTGGGGGCAGGGGTTAGCACAGATACGCAGTATTTT. The V and J genes are TRBV28 and TRBJ2-3, with a weak D call TRBD1 (6 bases). CDR1 is MDHEN and CDR2 is SYDVKM in the germline V gene. Trimming stripped 6 bases from V and 0 bases from J, with 19 bases between. The CDR3 has 17 residues.

This clonotype was counted many times. The chain couples TRBV29-1 to TRBJ2-2; D might be TRBD1 (6 bases). Germline-derived CDR1 and CDR2 are SQVTM and ANQGSEA. The CDR3 length is 12 residues. CDR3 region: CGARGYTGELFF. CDR3 nucleotide sequence: TGCGGGGCTAGGGGGTACACCGGGGAGCTGTTTTTT.

This clonotype was detected a few times. The chain has TRBV29-1 and TRBJ1-2; 9 positions match TRBD1. J was trimmed by 6 bases and V by 4 bases; bases with no gene match: 0. The germline gives CDR1 SQVTM, CDR2 ANQGSEA. The CDR3 covers 11 residues. The CDR3 reads CSVGTGDGYTF. The CDR3 nucleotides read TGCAGCGTTGGGACAGGGGATGGCTACACCTTC.

V and J are TRBV6-5 and TRBJ1-5; 8 nucleotides align to TRBD1. V lost 0 bases and J lost 9; bases outside the gene matches: 4. Germline V gives CDR1 MNHEY, CDR2 SVGAGI. This CDR3 has 14 amino acids. CDR3 DNA sequence: TGTGCCAGCAGTTACTCGGGACAGGCTGGGCCCCAGCATTTT. Its translation: CASSYSGQAGPQHF.

The chain couples TRBV9 to TRBJ2-7; the match to TRBD1 covers 8 bases. V lost 1 base to trimming and J lost 6 bases; unmatched junction nucleotides: 6. This CDR3 is built from 14 residues. Germline assignment: CDR1 SGDLS and CDR2 YYNGEE. The CDR3 is CASSVSGQDGEQYF. Here the CDR3 DNA reads TGTGCCAGCAGCGTATCGGGACAGGATGGCGAGCAGTACTTC. Full variable domain (remainder filled in from reference TRBV9 and TRBJ2-7): DSGVTQTPKHLITATGQRVTLRCSPRSGDLSVYWYQQSLDQGLQFLIQYYNGEERAKGNILERFSAQQFPDLHSELNLSSLELGDSALYFCASSVSGQDGEQYFGPGTRLTVT.

There are a few counts of this clonotype. This rearrangement joins TRBV2 to TRBJ2-5; D gene uncertain. The CDR3 is 12 residues long. The V and J ends lost 4 bases and 5 bases respectively, with 8 bases between them. Germline V gene data show CDR1 as SNHLY and CDR2 as FYNNEI. As DNA, the CDR3 is TGTGCCAGCAGTGTCCTAGGCGAGACCCAGTACTTC. It is translated as CASSVLGETQYF.

This clonotype was detected only a few times. The chain recombines TRBV2 with TRBJ1-4; possibly TRBD1 for D (6 bases). The germline CDR1 and CDR2 sequences are SNHLY and FYNNEI. V dropped 6 bases and J dropped 0 bases, with 11 bases sitting between them. The CDR3 runs 15 residues. CDR3: CASSLRGPTNEKLFF. CDR3 nucleotides: TGTGCCAGCAGCCTCCGGGGGCCAACTAATGAAAAACTGTTTTTT.

The chain combines TRBV11-1 with TRBJ1-6; D remains ambiguous. V gave up 1 base and J gave up 0 bases, with 7 bases separating them. The CDR3 is made up of 16 amino acids. Germline V CDR1 and CDR2: SGHAT, FQDESV (reference sequence). The chain's CDR3 is CASSLGGSSYNSPLHF. The CDR3 DNA is TGTGCCAGCAGCTTAGGCGGCAGCTCCTATAATTCACCCCTCCACTTT.

V and J are TRBV10-3 and TRBJ2-3; no clear D gene. CDR1 is ENHRY, CDR2 SYGVKD, per germline. With 9 bases removed from V and 3 bases from J, the gap between germline ends came to 16 bases. CDR3 length: 14 residues. The CDR3 DNA sequence: TGTGCCATTCAGCGTTCCGAAGTAACAGATACGCAGTATTTT. This codes for CAIQRSEVTDTQYF.

In this sample, this clonotype turned up a few times. The chain couples TRBV20-1 to TRBJ1-1; no definite D call. There are 11 residues in the CDR3. CDR1 is DFQATT, CDR2 SNEGSKA, per germline (reference sequence). The V gene lost 6 bases and the J gene lost 11 bases, with 16 bases spanning the gap. The CDR3 here is CSARLSIRAFF. Here the CDR3 DNA reads TGCAGTGCCCGGCTCTCGATCAGGGCTTTCTTT.

The rearrangement links TRBV10-3 to TRBJ2-1; 8 positions agree with TRBD1. The CDR3 covers 14 residues. Germline CDR1 ENHRY, CDR2 SYGVKD. Germline trimming cut 3 bases from V and 3 bases from J; bases unmatched to any gene: 1. The CDR3 reads CAISEGQGYNEQFF. The CDR3 region has the DNA TGTGCCATCAGTGAAGGACAGGGCTACAATGAGCAGTTCTTC.

The chain is built from TRBV4-2 and TRBJ2-3; D not certain. Germline assignment: CDR1 LGHNA and CDR2 YNFKEQ. This CDR3 has 14 amino acids. V was trimmed by 4 bases and J by 2 bases, leaving 10 bases between them. The CDR3 protein is CASSPLAATDTQYF. The CDR3 coding sequence is TGTGCCAGCAGCCCCTTAGCAGCCACAGATACGCAGTATTTT.

This clonotype has a handful of counts. The V and J genes are TRBV29-1 and TRBJ2-7, with 8 bases matching TRBD2. The germline CDR1 and CDR2 sequences are SQVTM and ANQGSEA. After removal of 4 bases from V and 6 bases from J, the junction contained 8 bases not matched to a gene. The CDR3 has 13 residues. CDR3 in amino acids: CSVGPGTSGEQYF. The CDR3 DNA reads as TGCAGCGTTGGCCCCGGGACTAGTGGCGAGCAGTACTTC.

V is TRBV28 and J is TRBJ2-1, with 10 nucleotides matching TRBD2. V dropped 6 bases and J dropped 9; count of bases not matched to a gene: 2. This CDR3 contains 12 residues. From germline, CDR1 is MDHEN and CDR2 SYDVKM. The chain's CDR3 is CASRSSGSEQFF. The DNA for the CDR3 is TGTGCCAGCAGGTCTAGCGGGAGTGAGCAGTTCTTC. Complete variable domain (other parts from reference TRBV28 and TRBJ2-1): DVKVTQSSRYLVKRTGEKVFLECVQDMDHENMFWYRQDPGLGLRLIYFSYDVKMKEKGDIPEGYSVSREKKERFSLILESASTNQTSMYLCASRSSGSEQFFGPGTRLTVL.

This clonotype was observed a few times. V gene TRBV24-1 combines with J gene TRBJ2-1; D may be TRBD1 or TRBD2 (6 bases each). Deletions cut 5 bases from V and 6 bases from J, with 10 bases between. The CDR3 has 13 residues. CDR1 is KGHDR, CDR2 SFDVKD, per germline. The CDR3 reads CATSAGGGNEQFF. As DNA, the CDR3 is TGTGCCACCAGTGCTGGAGGGGGCAATGAGCAGTTCTTC.

With regard to this clonotype: A junction boundary mismatches the germline segment, possibly from a read error. The CDR3 region is CASSLEAATYNEQFF. The CDR3 bases are TGTGCTAGCAGCTTAGAGGCAGCTACCTACAATGAGCAGTTCTTC. The rearrangement links TRBV7-7 to TRBJ2-1; D remains unclear. Germline assignment: CDR1 SSHAT and CDR2 FNYEAQ (reference sequence). The CDR3 contains 15 residues.

This clonotype was picked up a small number of times. The J gene is TRBJ1-2, the V gene TRBV10-3, with D hard to call. CDR1 ENHRY and CDR2 SYGVKD come from the germline V gene. CDR3 length equals 18 residues. Trimming pared 3 bases from V and 2 bases from J, leaving 22 bases between. CDR3 coding DNA: TGTGCCATCAGTGATACGGTTTCAGTTCGTAGGCTGAACTATGGCTACACCTTC. As protein: CAISDTVSVRRLNYGYTF.

This chain connects TRBV5-1 to TRBJ2-7; unclear D gene. Deletions cut 4 bases from V and 7 bases from J, with 12 bases between. This CDR3 comprises 12 residues. CDR1 is SGHRS and CDR2 is YFSETQ in the germline V gene. CDR3 bases: TGCGCCAGCAGCGTACAAGTAGGTGAGCAGTACTTC. Translating it yields CASSVQVGEQYF.

The chain couples TRBV11-1 to TRBJ2-2; 7 nucleotides match TRBD2. Germline V gives CDR1 SGHAT, CDR2 FQDESV (reference sequence). The CDR3 totals 16 residues. The J segment lost 1 base and the V segment lost 2 bases, leaving 4 bases of the junction unmatched. The CDR3: CASSLYPGGNTGELFF. CDR3 bases: TGTGCCAGCAGCTTATATCCGGGAGGGAACACCGGGGAGCTGTTTTTT.